Presented here are 12 T cell receptor beta chains from one specimen sequenced in a study of shared clonotypes between healthy human individuals. The assay was immunoSEQ multiplex PCR, and TCRdb's table has in-frame clones only and misses some. The data contain fewer than 700,000 clones, around 96% of them singletons. The naive CD8 fraction comprised CD45RO-negative cells positively selected for CCR7 and excluded terminally differentiated effector memory CD45RA+ cells. Sample: naive CD8+ T cells sorted from blood. The receptors were sampled from a woman in her 30s in good health.

V gene TRBV27 combines with J gene TRBJ1-3, with D unclear. This CDR3 is built from 18 residues. CDR1 and CDR2 (germline): MNHEY, SMNVEV (reference sequence). V was shortened by 8 bases and J by 0 bases, with 23 bases between the two germline ends. The CDR3 is CASVTCYFKTNSGNTIYF. The CDR3 nucleotides are TGTGCCAGCGTGACTTGTTACTTTAAGACAAACTCTGGAAACACCATATATTTT.

The V gene is TRBV27, the J gene TRBJ1-4; D is perhaps TRBD1 (6 bases). The CDR3 covers 14 residues. Germline V gene data show CDR1 as MNHEY and CDR2 as SMNVEV (reference sequence). Trimming pared 6 bases from V and 8 bases from J, leaving 16 bases between. DNA of the CDR3: TGTGCCAGCAGGCACCCAATAAGGGGGGAAAAACTGTTTTTT. Residues: CASRHPIRGEKLFF.

V usage is TRBV2 and J usage is TRBJ2-7; 11 nucleotides align to TRBD2. Germline CDR1 is SNHLY and CDR2 is FYNNEI. The CDR3 spans 14 residues. The trim removed 3 bases at V and 3 bases at J, leaving 1 base unmatched. CDR3 residues: CASSDLAGGYEQYF. For the CDR3, the DNA is TGTGCCAGCAGTGATCTAGCGGGAGGCTACGAGCAGTACTTC. Supplemented by reference TRBV2 and TRBJ2-7, the full variable domain reads EPEVTQTPSHQVTQMGQEVILRCVPISNHLYFYWYRQILGQKVEFLVSFYNNEISEKSEIFDDQFSVERPDGSNFTLKIRSTKLEDSAMYFCASSDLAGGYEQYFGPGTRLTVT.

The chain links TRBV29-1 to TRBJ2-1; D uncertain. The CDR3 contains 12 residues. Trimming took 5 bases from V and 6 from J, leaving 11 bases between them. Germline values: CDR1 SQVTM, CDR2 ANQGSEA. CDR3 nucleotides: TGCAGCGTTAACACACCGCCCAATGAGCAGTTCTTC. This sequence encodes CSVNTPPNEQFF.

The chain combines TRBV30 with TRBJ2-5; D possibly corresponds to TRBD2 (6 bases). The germline gives CDR1 GTSNPN, CDR2 SVGIG (reference sequence). The ends were cut back, 0 bases at V and 2 bases at J, with 7 bases in the middle. The CDR3 has 13 residues. The CDR3 here is CAWSVAGQETQYF. The CDR3 DNA reads TGTGCCTGGAGTGTAGCGGGTCAAGAGACCCAGTACTTC. Complete variable domain (other parts from reference TRBV30 and TRBJ2-5): SQTIHQWPATLVQPVGSPLSLECTVEGTSNPNLYWYRQAAGRGLQLLFYSVGIGQISSEVPQNLSASRPQDRQFILSSKKLLLSDSGFYLCAWSVAGQETQYFGPGTRLLVL.

CDR3: CSVAWGGEQFF. CDR3 sequence (DNA): TGCAGCGTCGCCTGGGGTGGTGAGCAGTTCTTC. This chain links TRBV29-1 with TRBJ2-1; D gene unclear. V was clipped by 6 bases and J by 9 bases, with 12 bases between them. CDR3 size: 11 residues. Germline V gives CDR1 SQVTM, CDR2 ANQGSEA.

V gene TRBV7-8 combines with J gene TRBJ1-3, with D maybe TRBD1 (6 bases). V lost 0 bases to trimming and J lost 1 base, with 13 bases between them. The CDR3 extends over 17 amino acids. CDR1 is SGHVS and CDR2 is FQNEAQ in the germline V gene. CDR3 residues: CASSLAGAGASGNTIYF. CDR3 bases: TGTGCCAGCAGCTTAGCGGGGGCGGGTGCTTCTGGAAACACCATATATTTT.

The chain uses TRBV29-1 and TRBJ2-5; 10 bases align to TRBD1. The DNA end is more similar to TRBJ2-7, so the J call may be wrong. This CDR3 spans 13 amino acids. Germline CDR1 is SQVTM and CDR2 is ANQGSEA. CDR3 nucleotides: TGCAGCGTTGTGGGGACAGGGGACTTCGAGCAGTACTTC. This translates into CSVVGTGDFEQYF.

The chain employs TRBV28 and TRBJ2-3, with 8 bases identical to TRBD1. CDR1 is MDHEN, CDR2 SYDVKM, per germline. The CDR3 is made up of 17 amino acids. Germline trimming cut 5 bases from V and 1 base from J; bases unmatched to any gene: 11. CDR3 coding DNA: TGTGCCAGCAGTGTCGGACAGGGCTACATACGCACAGATACGCAGTATTTT. It yields the protein CASSVGQGYIRTDTQYF.

The rearrangement joins TRBV27 to TRBJ2-5; the D gene is possibly TRBD2 (6 bases). The J call may not be correct, given that the DNA end is closer to TRBJ2-7. The CDR3 has 13 amino acids. Germline CDR1 MNHEY, CDR2 SMNVEV (reference sequence). The CDR3 DNA reads as TGTGCCAGCAGTCAGGACTACCCCTACGAGCAGTACTTC. It encodes CASSQDYPYEQYF.

CDR3 in DNA: TGTGCCAGCAGTGCCCAGGGGACTGAGCAGTTCTTC. Encoded protein: CASSAQGTEQFF. The chain uses TRBV27 and TRBJ2-1; D possibly corresponds to TRBD1 (6 bases). CDR1 MNHEY and CDR2 SMNVEV come from the germline V gene (reference sequence). V was trimmed by 5 bases and J by 9 bases, leaving 11 bases between them. CDR3 length: 12 residues.

The sample holds one count of this clone. The chain couples TRBV19 to TRBJ2-7; 8 bases agree with TRBD1. CDR1 and CDR2 (germline): LNHDA, SQIVND (reference sequence). This CDR3 has 14 amino acids. V gave up 5 bases and J gave up 6 bases; unmatched junction bases: 9. The CDR3 region is CASSSRDRFSEQYF. The CDR3, as DNA: TGTGCCAGTAGTTCCCGGGACAGGTTTTCCGAGCAGTACTTC.